The T cell receptor beta chain under discussion was sequenced for a study of blood T cell repertoires in COVID-19. Germline assignment: CDR1 DFQATT and CDR2 SNEGSKA (reference sequence). CDR3 length equals 11 residues. Data came from immunoSEQ multiplex PCR; TCRdb stores just in-frame clones and leaves some out. The profile shows around 280,000 clones, roughly 87% of them singletons. The specimen sequenced was PBMCs or T cells enriched from blood (not recorded which). J is TRBJ1-2 and V is TRBV20-1; D gene uncertain. The TCR was taken from a woman aged 40 to 49 who had recovered from COVID-19. In nucleotides, the CDR3 is TGCACCCACAAATATAACTATGGCTACACCTTC. Translated, it gives CTHKYNYGYTF.